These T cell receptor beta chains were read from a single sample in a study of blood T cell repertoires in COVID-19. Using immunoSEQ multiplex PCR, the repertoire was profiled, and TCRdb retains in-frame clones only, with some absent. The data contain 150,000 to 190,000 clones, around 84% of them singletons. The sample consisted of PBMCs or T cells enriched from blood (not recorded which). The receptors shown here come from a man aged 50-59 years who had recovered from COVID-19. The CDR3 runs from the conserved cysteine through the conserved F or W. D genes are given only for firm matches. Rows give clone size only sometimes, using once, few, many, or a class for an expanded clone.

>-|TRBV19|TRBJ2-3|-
CASSTLGKLTDTQYF
TGTGCCAGTAGTACGCTCGGGAAACTCACAGATACGCAGTATTTT
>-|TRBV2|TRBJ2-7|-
CASSWTAQSYEQYF
TGTGCCAGCAGTTGGACAGCCCAATCCTACGAGCAGTACTTC
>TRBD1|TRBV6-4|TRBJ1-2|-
CASSPTSTGVNYGYTF
TGTGCCAGCAGTCCCACCTCGACAGGGGTTAACTATGGCTACACCTTC
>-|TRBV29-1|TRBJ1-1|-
CSVRDNSNTEAFF
TGCAGCGTTCGGGACAACTCGAACACTGAAGCTTTCTTT
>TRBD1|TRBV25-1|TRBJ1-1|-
CASSEGQGWTEAFF
TGTGCCAGCAGTGAAGGACAGGGGTGGACTGAAGCTTTCTTT
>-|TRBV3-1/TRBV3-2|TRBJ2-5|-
CASSQKRETQYF
TGTGCCAGCAGCCAAAAGAGAGAGACCCAGTACTTC
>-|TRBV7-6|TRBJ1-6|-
CASSPQAYNSPLHF
TGTGCCAGCAGCCCCCAGGCCTATAATTCACCCCTCCACTTT
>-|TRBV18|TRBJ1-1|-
CASSPRWGDGTEAFF
TGTGCCAGCTCACCACGGTGGGGGGATGGCACTGAAGCTTTCTTT
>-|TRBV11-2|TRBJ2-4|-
CASSATVGLAKNIQYF
TGTGCCAGCAGCGCTACGGTGGGACTAGCCAAAAACATTCAGTACTTC
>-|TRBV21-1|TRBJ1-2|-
CASSRRDRVNYGYTF
TGTGCCAGCAGCAGGCGGGACAGGGTTAACTATGGCTACACCTTC
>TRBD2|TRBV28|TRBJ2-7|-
CASSPSTSGDYEQYF
TGTGCCAGCAGTCCGTCGACTAGCGGGGACTACGAGCAGTACTTC
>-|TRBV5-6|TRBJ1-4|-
CASSLQGFNEKLFF
TGTGCCAGCAGCTTGCAGGGGTTTAATGAAAAACTGTTTTTT
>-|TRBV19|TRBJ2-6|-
CASGFANRPNSGANVLTF
TGTGCCAGTGGGTTCGCGAACAGGCCTAACTCTGGGGCCAACGTCCTGACTTTC
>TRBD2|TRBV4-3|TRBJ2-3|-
CASSQDRLAGRVDTQYF
TGCGCCAGCAGCCAAGATAGGCTAGCGGGGCGGGTAGATACGCAGTATTTT
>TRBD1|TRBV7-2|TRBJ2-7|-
CASSISRGTGAYEQYF
TGTGCCAGCAGCATTAGCCGAGGGACAGGGGCCTACGAGCAGTACTTC
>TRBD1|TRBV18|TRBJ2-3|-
CASSPQYGQGTDTQYF
TGTGCCAGCTCACCCCAATATGGACAGGGCACAGATACGCAGTATTTT
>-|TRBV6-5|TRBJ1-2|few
CASSGHYYGYTF
TGTGCCAGCAGCGGACACTACTATGGCTACACCTTC
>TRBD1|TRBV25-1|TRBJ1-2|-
CASSRTDWTGDGYTF
TGTGCCAGCAGCCGGACTGATTGGACAGGCGATGGCTACACCTTC
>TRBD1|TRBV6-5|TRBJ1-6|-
CASSLTGKESPLHF
TGTGCCAGCAGCCTGACAGGGAAAGAGTCACCCCTCCACTTT
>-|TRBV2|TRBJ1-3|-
CASSDRWSKGNTIYF
TGTGCCAGCAGTGACAGGTGGTCTAAGGGAAACACCATATATTTT
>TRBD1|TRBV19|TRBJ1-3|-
CASSIDSGTGSGNTIYF
TGTGCCAGTAGTATAGATTCCGGGACAGGGTCTGGAAACACCATATATTTT
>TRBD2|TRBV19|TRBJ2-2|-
CASSIVTPGLAGKSTGELFF
TGTGCCAGTAGTATTGTAACCCCGGGACTAGCGGGGAAAAGCACCGGGGAGCTGTTTTTT
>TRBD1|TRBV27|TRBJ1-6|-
CASRSLGPGQGNSPLHF
TGTGCCAGCAGGTCCCTAGGACCGGGACAGGGAAATTCACCCCTCCACTTT
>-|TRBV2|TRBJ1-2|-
CASSEGLGRGRDGYTF
TGTGCCAGCAGTGAAGGATTGGGGCGCGGACGGGATGGCTACACCTTC
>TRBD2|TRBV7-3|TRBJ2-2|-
CASSLALSGGTGELFF
TGTGCCAGCAGCTTAGCCCTCAGCGGGGGGACCGGGGAGCTGTTTTTT
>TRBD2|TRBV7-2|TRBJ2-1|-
CASSTSGGINEQFF
TGTGCCAGCAGCACTAGCGGGGGGATCAATGAGCAGTTCTTC
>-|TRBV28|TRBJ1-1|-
CASSLYSGDTEAFF
TGTGCCAGCAGTTTATATAGCGGAGACACTGAAGCTTTCTTT
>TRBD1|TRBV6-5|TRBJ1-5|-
CASSHGQGNQPQHF
TGTGCCAGCAGCCATGGACAGGGGAATCAGCCCCAGCATTTT
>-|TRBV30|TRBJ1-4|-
CAWSRQDNEKLFF
TGTGCCTGGAGTAGACAGGATAATGAAAAACTGTTTTTT
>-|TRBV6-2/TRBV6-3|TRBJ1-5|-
CASSYGHLSNQPQHF
TGTGCCAGCAGTTACGGACACCTTAGCAATCAGCCCCAGCATTTT
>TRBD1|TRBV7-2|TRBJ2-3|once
CASSSAGTGAQDTQYF
TGTGCCAGCAGCTCCGCGGGGACAGGGGCTCAAGATACGCAGTATTTT
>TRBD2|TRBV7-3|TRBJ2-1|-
CASSLAGLAAPYNEQFF
TGTGCCAGCAGCTTAGCGGGACTAGCGGCACCCTACAATGAGCAGTTCTTC
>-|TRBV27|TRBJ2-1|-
CASSFGTNYNEQFF
TGTGCCAGCAGTTTCGGGACAAACTACAATGAGCAGTTCTTC
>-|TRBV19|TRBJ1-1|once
CASQNTEAFF
TGTGCCAGTCAGAACACTGAAGCTTTCTTT
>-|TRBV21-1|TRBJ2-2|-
CASSKDREAGELFF
TGTGCCAGCAGCAAAGACAGGGAAGCCGGGGAGCTGTTTTTT
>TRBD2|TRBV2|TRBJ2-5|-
CASNAPGGGYQETQYF
TGTGCCAGCAACGCCCCTGGGGGGGGGTACCAAGAGACCCAGTACTTC
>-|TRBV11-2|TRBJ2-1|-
CASSFVQTRYNEQFF
TGTGCCAGCAGCTTCGTCCAGACTAGGTACAATGAGCAGTTCTTC
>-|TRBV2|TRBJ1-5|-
CASSDSVGHQPQHF
TGTGCCAGCAGTGATTCTGTTGGCCATCAGCCCCAGCATTTT
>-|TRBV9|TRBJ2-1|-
CASSVVSSAHEQFF
TGTGCCAGCAGCGTAGTATCCAGCGCCCATGAGCAGTTCTTC
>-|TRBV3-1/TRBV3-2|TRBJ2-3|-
CASSQAGVFNTDTQYF
TGTGCCAGCAGCCAAGCGGGGGTTTTTAACACAGATACGCAGTATTTT
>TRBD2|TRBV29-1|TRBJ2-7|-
CSVRAGLSYEQYF
TGCAGCGTTCGAGCGGGGCTTTCCTACGAGCAGTACTTC
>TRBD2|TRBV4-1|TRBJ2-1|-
CASSQGRAGGYNEQFF
TGCGCCAGCAGCCAAGGACGGGCGGGGGGGTACAATGAGCAGTTCTTC
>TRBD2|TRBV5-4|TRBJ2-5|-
CASSLYRGGGEETQYF
TGTGCCAGCAGCTTGTATCGCGGGGGGGGAGAGGAGACCCAGTACTTC